Reported below is one T cell receptor beta chain. Its specificity is not known. V shed 5 bases, J shed 8 bases, and the junction held 29 bases outside the gene matches. CDR3 length equals 21 residues. The data derive from a study of T-cell memory formation after mild COVID-19. In the study overall: Most TCR clusters belonged to a single donor.

5'RACE with constant-segment primers yielded barcoded, UMI-tagged TCR alpha and TCR beta cDNA libraries. From the 5' RACE reads, TCRdb called clonotypes with MiXCR, one entry per CDR3 protein. The sample shows hundreds of thousands of distinct CDR3 sequences, around 17% of them seen only once. Study findings and constraints: Clones which contracted sat mainly in CM and EM if CD4+, and in EMRA if CD8+. Clones from the second wave (peaking day 37) had unconfirmed SARS-CoV-2 specificity.

This TCR was recovered from an adult woman who had mild COVID-19 (a few samples of this study predate the infection). Cell type and time point are not known. The rearrangement joins TRBV12-3 or TRBV12-4 to TRBJ2-1; the match to TRBD2 covers 8 bases. Sample: PBMCs or a T cell subset sorted from them (not recorded which). This chain's CDR3 is CASSHPPSGGLLYRSYYEQFF. In nucleotides, the CDR3 is TGTGCCAGCAGTCATCCCCCCAGCGGGGGCCTCTTATACCGCTCATACTATGAGCAGTTCTTC.